This entry is about one TCR beta chain. The antigen is undetermined. This entry comes from a study of T cell responses to AZD1222 COVID-19 vaccine. Repertoires were generated with immunoSEQ multiplex PCR, while TCRdb's copy carries only in-frame clones and drops some. The table shows more than 100,000 clones, with about 90% occurring only once. This CDR3 is 15 amino acids long. Losses at the gene ends were 4 bases for V and 0 bases for J; bases not matched to a gene: 3. Per germline, CDR1 SGHDT and CDR2 YYEEEE. Whole-study results and caveats: Nearly half of spike-specific TCRs reportedly target variant regions that are unmutated in the B.1.351 and B.1.1.7 variants.

The receptor's source is an adult in good health. Sequenced material: peripheral blood, taken on day 0 of AZD1222 vaccination. V usage is TRBV5-6 and J usage is TRBJ2-3; 9 positions agree with TRBD1. CDR3 region: CASSGDRESTDTQYF. CDR3 DNA sequence: TGTGCCAGCAGCGGGGACAGGGAAAGCACAGATACGCAGTATTTT. The entire variable domain, with the rest obtained from reference TRBV5-6 and TRBJ2-3, is as follows: DAGVTQSPTHLIKTRGQQVTLRCSPKSGHDTVSWYQQALGQGPQFIFQYYEEEERQRGNFPDRFSGHQFPNYSSELNVNALLLGDSALYLCASSGDRESTDTQYFGPGTRLTVL.